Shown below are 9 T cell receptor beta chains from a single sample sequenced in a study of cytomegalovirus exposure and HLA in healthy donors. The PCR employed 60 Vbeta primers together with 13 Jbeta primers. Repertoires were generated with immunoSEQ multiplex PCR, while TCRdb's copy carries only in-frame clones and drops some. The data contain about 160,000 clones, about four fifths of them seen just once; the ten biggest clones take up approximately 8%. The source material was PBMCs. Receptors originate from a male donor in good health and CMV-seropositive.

Here the CDR3 reads CASSELGRGLTDTQYF. In DNA, the CDR3 is TGTGCCAGCAGTGAGTTAGGGCGGGGGCTCACAGATACGCAGTATTTT. The chain combines TRBV6-1 with TRBJ2-3; D possibly corresponds to TRBD2 (7 bases). Looked up from germline, CDR1 is MNHNS and CDR2 is SASEGT. This CDR3 has 16 amino acids. Trimming cost V 3 bases and J 2 bases, with 15 bases left between them.

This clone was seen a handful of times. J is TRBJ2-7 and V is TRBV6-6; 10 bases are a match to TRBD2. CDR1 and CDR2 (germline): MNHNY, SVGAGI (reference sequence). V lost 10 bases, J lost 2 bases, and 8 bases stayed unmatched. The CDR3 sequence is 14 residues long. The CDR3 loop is CATVIAGGAYEQYF. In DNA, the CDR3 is TGTGCCACCGTAATAGCGGGGGGAGCCTACGAGCAGTACTTC.

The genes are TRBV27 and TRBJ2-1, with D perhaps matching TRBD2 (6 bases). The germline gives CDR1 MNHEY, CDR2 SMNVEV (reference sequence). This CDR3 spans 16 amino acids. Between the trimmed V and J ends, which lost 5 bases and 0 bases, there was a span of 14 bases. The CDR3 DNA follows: TGTGCCAGCAGTCACCCCCGGGAGCTCTCCTACAATGAGCAGTTCTTC. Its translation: CASSHPRELSYNEQFF.

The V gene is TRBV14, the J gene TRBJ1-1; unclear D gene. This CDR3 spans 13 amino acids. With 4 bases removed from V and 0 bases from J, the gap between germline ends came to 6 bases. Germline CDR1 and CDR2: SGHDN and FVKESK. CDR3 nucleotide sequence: TGTGCCAGCAGCCCTATGATGAACACTGAAGCTTTCTTT. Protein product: CASSPMMNTEAFF.

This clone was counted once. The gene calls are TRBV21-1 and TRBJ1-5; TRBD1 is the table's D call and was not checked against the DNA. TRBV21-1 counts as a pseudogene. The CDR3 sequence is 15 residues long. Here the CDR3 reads CASSNRQTGNQPQHF. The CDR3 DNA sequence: TGTGCCAGCAGCAATAGGCAAACAGGGAATCAGCCCCAGCATTTT.

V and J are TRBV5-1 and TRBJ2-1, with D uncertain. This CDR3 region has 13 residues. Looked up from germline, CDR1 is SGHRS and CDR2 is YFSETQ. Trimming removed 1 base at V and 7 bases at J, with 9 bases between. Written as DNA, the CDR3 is TGCGCCAGCAGCTTGCGTGGAGCGAATGAGCAGTTCTTC. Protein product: CASSLRGANEQFF.

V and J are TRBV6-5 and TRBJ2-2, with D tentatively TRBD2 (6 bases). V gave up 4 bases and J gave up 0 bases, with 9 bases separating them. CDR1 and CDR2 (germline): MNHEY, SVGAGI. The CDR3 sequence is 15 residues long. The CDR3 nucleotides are TGTGCCAGCAGTTTTAGCGGAGCGAACACCGGGGAGCTGTTTTTT. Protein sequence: CASSFSGANTGELFF.

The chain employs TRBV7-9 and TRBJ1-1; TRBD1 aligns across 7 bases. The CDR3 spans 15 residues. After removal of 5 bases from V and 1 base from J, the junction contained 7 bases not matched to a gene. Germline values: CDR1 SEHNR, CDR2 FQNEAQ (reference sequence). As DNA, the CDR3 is TGTGCCAGCAGCCCCCGACAGGGCTCGAACACTGAAGCTTTCTTT. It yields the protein CASSPRQGSNTEAFF.

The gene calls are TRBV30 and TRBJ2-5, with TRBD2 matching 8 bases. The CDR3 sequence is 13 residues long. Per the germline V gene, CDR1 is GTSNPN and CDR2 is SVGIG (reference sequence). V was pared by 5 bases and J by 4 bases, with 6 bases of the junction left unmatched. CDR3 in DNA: TGTGCCTGGTGTCAGCGGGAGAGAGAGACCCAGTACTTC. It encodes CAWCQRERETQYF. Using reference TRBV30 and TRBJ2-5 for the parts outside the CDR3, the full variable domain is SQTIHQWPATLVQPVGSPLSLECTVEGTSNPNLYWYRQAAGRGLQLLFYSVGIGQISSEVPQNLSASRPQDRQFILSSKKLLLSDSGFYLCAWCQRERETQYFGPGTRLLVL.